This T cell receptor (beta chain) was captured by sequencing in a study of shared clonotypes between healthy human individuals. The overall study: Aged between 18 and 49, the donors were a couple of women and a few men. The study, taken as a whole, reports: Only a few donors were included, so the genetic and exposure-history diversity represented was limited.

Authors' analysis steps: Junction-only sequences without quality scores were provided by ImmunoSEQ, so filtering was different. Sequenced by immunoSEQ multiplex PCR; TCRdb stores in-frame clones only, minus some. For V, J and clone size, that table is used; D and trimming come from the DNA. The sample consists of 400,000 to 600,000 clones, around 79% of them appearing once. All the donors were Caucasian adults who lived in Nashville, Tennessee. In regard to this clone: Its antigen remains unknown.

V shed 2 bases, J shed 4 bases, and the junction held 8 bases outside the gene matches. This CDR3 spans 15 amino acids. Per germline, CDR1 ENHRY and CDR2 SYGVKD. This clonotype was sampled from a woman aged 40 to 50 in good health. Some clones in this sample may be carry-over from other donors' samples. The sequenced sample was PBMCs. V is TRBV10-3 and J is TRBJ2-7; 7 bases match TRBD2. CDR3 in DNA: TGTGCCATCAGTGAGCGGGACTTGCGGGAGTACGAGCAGTACTTC. This gives the protein CAISERDLREYEQYF.